What follows are 6 T cell receptor beta chains derived from one specimen sequenced in a study of T cell clonality in common variable immunodeficiency. Clones were read by immunoSEQ multiplex PCR, and TCRdb kept only the in-frame ones, dropping some. Observed in the sample are tens of thousands of clones, none of them singletons. The sample comprised peripheral blood mononuclear cells. Source of these receptors: a person aged 18 to 70 in good health.

This clone has at least ten counts. Read data end 3 residues before the CDR3 end; the end is taken from the germline J gene. The V gene is TRBV19, the J gene TRBJ1-1; D possibly corresponds to TRBD1 (6 bases). The V end lost 3 bases, the J end lost 7 bases, and 15 bases lay between the germline ends. CDR1 is LNHDA, CDR2 SQIVND, per germline (reference sequence). The CDR3 contains 14 residues. CDR3 bases read: TGTGCCAGTAGTATCGGCGGGGGCAGCGGTGAA. Translated, it gives CASSIGGGSGE. The whole CDR3 is CASSIGGGSGEAFF.

The sample holds many counts of this clone. The CDR3 end lies 3 residues beyond the end of the read and is filled in from the germline J gene. V usage is TRBV7-2 and J usage is TRBJ2-1, with a possible D match to TRBD1 (5 bases). CDR3 length: 13 residues. Trimming left V 3 bases short and J 6 bases short, with 9 bases between. Per germline, CDR1 SGHTA and CDR2 FQGNSA. The CDR3 bases that were read are TGTGCCAGCAGCTTGGCAGGGATCAATGAG. This sequence encodes CASSLAGINE. The entire CDR3 sequence reads CASSLAGINEQFF.

This clone was detected ten times or more. The CDR3 goes on 3 residues after the read ends, and that part is filled in from the germline J gene. The J gene is TRBJ1-2, the V gene TRBV5-4; D not resolved. The CDR3 runs to 16 residues. Germline CDR1 SGHNT, CDR2 YYREEE (reference sequence). The V end was cut by 0 bases, the J end by 7 bases, with 19 bases between. CDR3 region: CASSLGSGGPFSGYTF. The DNA read from the CDR3 is TGTGCCAGCAGCTTGGGGTCGGGCGGGCCGTTCAGTGGC.

This clone appeared many times. The read ends 3 residues before the CDR3 terminus; that terminus is restored from the germline J gene. V and J are TRBV20-1 and TRBJ2-2; D is undetermined. V was shortened by 3 bases and J by 2 bases, with 4 bases between the two germline ends. Germline lookup yields CDR1 DFQATT and CDR2 SNEGSKA (reference sequence). CDR3 length equals 12 residues. This CDR3 reads CSASSNTGELFF. The DNA read from the CDR3 is TGCAGTGCTAGTAGTAACACCGGGGAG.

This clone was detected ten times or more. Read coverage stops 3 residues before the CDR3 terminus; the germline J gene supplies the remainder. The chain joins TRBV5-1 to TRBJ2-3; 11 nucleotides agree with TRBD2. With V trimmed by 3 bases and J by 0 bases, 3 bases remained unmatched. Germline V gives CDR1 SGHRS, CDR2 YFSETQ. The CDR3 is 16 amino acids. This CDR3 reads CASSSTSGVSTDTQYF. The sequenced part of the CDR3 DNA is TGCGCCAGCAGCTCGACTAGCGGGGTGAGCACAGATACG.

This clone was detected many times. The read stops 3 residues short of the end of the CDR3; the missing end is completed from the germline J gene. The V call is TRBV7-3, the J call TRBJ2-2; 7 nucleotides match TRBD1. The V and J ends lost 5 bases and 6 bases, in that order; junction bases with no gene match: 3. The CDR3 spans 13 residues. In germline, CDR1 is SGHTA, CDR2 FQGTGA. The covered CDR3 bases are TGTGCCAGCAGCCTGGGACAGTCCGGGGAG. Amino acids: CASSLGQSGE. The whole CDR3 sequence reads CASSLGQSGELFF.